The 31 T cell receptor beta chains listed next were all sequenced from one sample in a study of T cells in Graves' hyperthyroidism and ophthalmopathy. The TCR beta CDR3 regions underwent amplification using RNA transcripts as the source. The TCR CDR3 first-round RT-PCR relied on the HTBI primer set. TCRdb re-derived calls from the multiplex PCR reads in MiXCR, one entry per CDR3 protein. The sample includes fewer than 400,000 distinct CDR3 sequences, roughly an eighth of them seen just once. Material for sequencing was blood. The source of these receptors is a man over 45 with Graves' ophthalmopathy.

This clonotype was picked up a small number of times. The chain couples TRBV20-1 to TRBJ1-6; a weak D match, TRBD1 (5 bases). This CDR3 is built from 17 residues. CDR1 is DFQATT, CDR2 SNEGSKA, per germline (reference sequence). V shed 0 bases and J shed 2 bases, with 14 bases lying between them. CDR3: CSARDRDGGTYNSPLHF. Here the CDR3 DNA reads TGCAGTGCTAGAGATCGGGACGGGGGTACCTATAATTCACCCCTCCACTTT.

The sample holds a few counts of this clonotype. J is TRBJ2-1 and V is TRBV7-9; TRBD2 might be the D (7 bases). Germline V CDR1 and CDR2: SEHNR, FQNEAQ (reference sequence). The CDR3 has 20 residues. V was shortened by 4 bases and J by 7 bases, with 32 bases between the two germline ends. The CDR3 sequence is CASSSLPGHGGGRGRNEQFF. The CDR3 region has the DNA TGTGCCAGCAGCTCGCTTCCGGGACACGGAGGCGGGAGAGGAAGAAATGAGCAGTTCTTC.

In its sample, this clonotype was seen many times. V usage is TRBV20-1 and J usage is TRBJ2-5, with TRBD1 as a possible D gene (5 bases). Deletions cut 0 bases from V and 13 bases from J, with 24 bases between. The CDR3 is 15 amino acids. Germline V gene sequence: CDR1 DFQATT, CDR2 SNEGSKA (reference sequence). The CDR3, as DNA: TGCAGTGCTAGAGATCAGGATGACAGTATCCTGTCAGGGTACTTC. This codes for CSARDQDDSILSGYF.

The rearrangement uses TRBV14 and TRBJ1-4, with D unresolved. Trimming took off 0 bases at V and 5 bases at J, with 10 bases between the two ends. There are 15 residues in the CDR3. Germline CDR1 SGHDN, CDR2 FVKESK. This CDR3 is CASSQEGLPNEKLFF. DNA of the CDR3: TGTGCCAGCAGCCAAGAAGGCCTTCCCAATGAAAAACTGTTTTTT.

This clonotype was found many times. V gene TRBV18 combines with J gene TRBJ2-7, with D unclear. This CDR3 has 14 residues. The V and J ends lost 2 bases and 0 bases respectively, with 8 bases between them. The V gene's germline CDR1 is KGHSH and CDR2 LQKENI. This CDR3 reads CASSPGRTSYEQYF. CDR3 nucleotide sequence: TGTGCCAGCTCACCAGGACGGACCTCCTACGAGCAGTACTTC.

The chain joins TRBV28 to TRBJ1-4; TRBD1 agrees at 7 bases. Germline loops: CDR1 MDHEN, CDR2 SYDVKM. Trimming removed 3 bases from V and 7 bases from J; junction bases left unmatched: 8. The length of the CDR3 is 15 residues. The CDR3 spells CASSFGTAAIEKLFF. The CDR3 coding sequence is TGTGCCAGCAGTTTCGGGACAGCCGCAATTGAAAAACTGTTTTTT.

Ten or more counts support this clonotype. CDR3 sequence (DNA): TGTGCCAGCACCCAGGGAGAGGGGGCCAAAAACATTCAGTACTTC. Its protein is CASTQGEGAKNIQYF. The chain links TRBV12-3 or TRBV12-4 to TRBJ2-4; D could derive from TRBD1 or TRBD2 (5 bases each). The V end lost 7 bases, the J end lost 1 base, and 14 bases lay between the germline ends. CDR3 length equals 15 residues.

This clonotype has a handful of counts. This chain links TRBV7-2 with TRBJ1-5, with 8 bases aligning to TRBD1. Trimming cost V 4 bases and J 7 bases; bases outside gene matches: 3. The CDR3 loop spans 13 amino acids. The germline CDR1 and CDR2 sequences are SGHTA and FQGNSA. CDR3 amino acids: CASSSGQGQPQHF. Here the CDR3 DNA reads TGTGCCAGCAGCTCCGGACAGGGACAGCCCCAGCATTTT.

This clonotype was seen at least ten times. This chain joins TRBV9 and TRBJ2-3; a weak D match, TRBD2 (5 bases). V lost 2 bases to trimming and J lost 0 bases, with 16 bases between them. CDR1 and CDR2 (germline): SGDLS, YYNGEE. CDR3 length: 17 amino acids. In nucleotides, the CDR3 is TGTGCCAGCAGCGTCTCAGGAGCGGCCCCTAGCACAGATACGCAGTATTTT. Its protein product is CASSVSGAAPSTDTQYF.

This clonotype occurred many times. The chain has TRBV7-6 and TRBJ2-3; 7 nucleotides align to TRBD1. V shed 5 bases and J 2 bases; nucleotides not matched to a gene: 7. The germline V gene has CDR1 SGHVS and CDR2 FNYEAQ. The CDR3 is made up of 15 amino acids. CDR3 DNA sequence: TGTGCCAGCAGCCGAGGACAGGCGTTCACAGATACGCAGTATTTT. As protein: CASSRGQAFTDTQYF.

This clonotype appeared many times. This chain joins TRBV5-1 and TRBJ2-3, with 8 bases identical to TRBD1. The CDR3 extends over 15 amino acids. The junction had 2 bases not matched to a gene; V was cut back by 0 bases and J by 2 bases. Germline V gene data show CDR1 as SGHRS and CDR2 as YFSETQ. CDR3 protein: CASSLDRGNTDTQYF. CDR3 nucleotides: TGCGCCAGCAGCTTGGACAGGGGGAACACAGATACGCAGTATTTT.

This clonotype was recorded at least ten times. The chain combines TRBV11-2 with TRBJ2-7; the match to TRBD2 covers 7 bases. From germline, CDR1 is SGHAT and CDR2 FQNNGV. This CDR3 is built from 15 residues. J lost 4 bases, V lost 2 bases, and 8 bases had no gene match. The CDR3 DNA is TGTGCCAGCAGCTTAAGCCCTAGCGGCGAATACGAGCAGTACTTC. Encoded protein: CASSLSPSGEYEQYF.

There are many counts of this clonotype. J is TRBJ1-1 and V is TRBV7-8; D uncertain. Germline CDR1 and CDR2: SGHVS and FQNEAQ. The CDR3 is made up of 13 amino acids. V dropped 2 bases and J dropped 5 bases, with 9 bases sitting between them. In DNA form, the CDR3 reads TGTGCCAGCAGCTTAACCCGGGGAACTGAAGCTTTCTTT. It translates to CASSLTRGTEAFF.

This clonotype appeared many times. The rearrangement uses TRBV3-1 and TRBJ1-5; no clear D. This CDR3 contains 18 residues. Deletions cut 1 base from V and 0 bases from J, with 16 bases between. Per the germline V gene, CDR1 is LGHDT and CDR2 is YNNKEL (reference sequence). The CDR3 nucleotides read TGTGCCAGCAGCCAAGGTCTCGCGACCACAAGTAGCAATCAGCCCCAGCATTTT. Its protein product is CASSQGLATTSSNQPQHF.

The chain carries TRBV7-2 and TRBJ2-7, with TRBD1 matching 8 bases. The germline V gene encodes CDR1 SGHTA and CDR2 FQGNSA. The V segment lost 4 bases and the J segment 7 bases; nucleotides outside the gene matches: 9. The CDR3 totals 14 residues. Here the CDR3 DNA reads TGTGCCAGCAGCTCCGGCAGGGGGCGCGGGGAGCAGTACTTC. Its translation: CASSSGRGRGEQYF.

This rearrangement joins TRBV19 to TRBJ2-7, with 9 bases matching TRBD2. The CDR3 is 14 amino acids. Germline-derived CDR1 and CDR2 are LNHDA and SQIVND (reference sequence). Trimming removed 2 bases from V and 5 bases from J; junction bases left unmatched: 4. The CDR3 coding sequence is TGTGCCAGTAGTATATTAGCTAGCGGGAACGAGCAGTACTTC. Its protein product is CASSILASGNEQYF.

This clonotype has only a few counts. The rearrangement joins TRBV14 to TRBJ1-6, with D possibly matching TRBD1 (6 bases). CDR1 and CDR2 (germline): SGHDN, FVKESK. Trimming left V 2 bases short and J 8 bases short, with 13 bases between. The CDR3 spans 15 residues. Written as DNA, the CDR3 is TGTGCCAGCAGCCAACTACAGGGTGGCGATTCACCCCTCCACTTT. Translated: CASSQLQGGDSPLHF.

The V gene is TRBV4-1, the J gene TRBJ2-1; D is unresolved. V dropped 2 bases and J dropped 1 base, with 9 bases sitting between them. CDR1 is MGHRA, CDR2 YSYEKL, per germline. CDR3 length: 15 residues. In nucleotides, the CDR3 is TGCGCCAGCAGCCAAAGGGCTACTTCCTACAATGAGCAGTTCTTC. It yields the protein CASSQRATSYNEQFF.

The chain links TRBV11-2 to TRBJ2-3; D remains ambiguous. Between the trimmed V and J ends, which lost 2 bases and 2 bases, there was a span of 8 bases. CDR1 SGHAT and CDR2 FQNNGV come from the germline V gene. The CDR3 is 14 residues long. The CDR3 sequence is CASSLTGPTDTQYF. The CDR3, as DNA: TGTGCCAGCAGCTTAACCGGTCCCACAGATACGCAGTATTTT. Complete variable domain (other parts from reference TRBV11-2 and TRBJ2-3): EAGVAQSPRYKIIEKRQSVAFWCNPISGHATLYWYQQILGQGPKLLIQFQNNGVVDDSQLPKDRFSAERLKGVDSTLKIQPAKLEDSAVYLCASSLTGPTDTQYFGPGTRLTVL.

This clonotype was observed at least ten times. The J gene is TRBJ1-1, the V gene TRBV11-2; D is unresolved. The CDR3 has 13 amino acids. Trimming left V 5 bases short and J 1 base short, with 8 bases between. Germline V CDR1 and CDR2: SGHAT, FQNNGV. The CDR3 reads CASSMTQNTEAFF. The CDR3 DNA follows: TGTGCCAGCAGCATGACCCAGAACACTGAAGCTTTCTTT.

This clonotype was counted many times. The rearrangement joins TRBV28 to TRBJ2-7; perhaps TRBD1 as D (5 bases). With 10 bases removed from V and 0 bases from J, the gap between germline ends came to 19 bases. The CDR3 has 15 amino acids. Germline CDR1 is MDHEN and CDR2 is SYDVKM. CDR3 amino acids: CATLSGAVSSYEQYF. CDR3 coding DNA: TGTGCCACCCTCTCTGGGGCGGTTAGCTCCTACGAGCAGTACTTC.

This clonotype was seen at least ten times. At one end the junction does not follow the germline gene, possibly because of a read error. The chain uses TRBV3-1 and TRBJ1-3; D not resolved. The length of the CDR3 is 12 residues. Germline V gene lookup returns CDR1 LGHDT and CDR2 YNNKEL (reference sequence). The CDR3 is CASSSSGRAMYF. CDR3 nucleotide sequence: TGTGCCAGCAGCTCAAGCGGGAGGGCCATGTATTTT.

This clonotype was seen repeatedly, ten times or more. The CDR3 coding sequence is TGTGCCAGCAGCCTCGGACAAGGACGCAATGAGCAGTTCTTC. Protein product: CASSLGQGRNEQFF. The rearrangement links TRBV5-6 to TRBJ2-1; D is possibly TRBD1 (5 bases). The germline CDR1 and CDR2 sequences are SGHDT and YYEEEE. The CDR3 spans 14 residues. Deletions cut 4 bases from V and 6 bases from J, with 14 bases between.

This clonotype was counted only a few times. V usage is TRBV9 and J usage is TRBJ1-1, with D perhaps TRBD1 (5 bases). CDR3 length: 15 amino acids. Germline lookup yields CDR1 SGDLS and CDR2 YYNGEE. V was shortened by 0 bases and J by 1 base, with 10 bases between the two germline ends. The CDR3 region has the DNA TGTGCCAGCAGCGTAGCAACTGACAGGAACACTGAAGCTTTCTTT. It specifies CASSVATDRNTEAFF.

The V call is TRBV7-2, the J call TRBJ1-2; D unclear. This CDR3 contains 11 residues. The V gene lost 8 bases and the J gene lost 2 bases, with 6 bases spanning the gap. Germline loops: CDR1 SGHTA, CDR2 FQGNSA. CDR3 sequence: CASGSNYGYTF. The DNA of the CDR3 is TGTGCCAGCGGCTCGAACTATGGCTACACCTTC.

This clonotype has ten or more counts. V is TRBV30 and J is TRBJ1-1; D remains ambiguous. V lost 2 bases, J lost 7 bases, and 8 bases lay in between. The CDR3 covers 11 residues. In germline, CDR1 is GTSNPN, CDR2 SVGIG (reference sequence). This CDR3 reads CAWSKIVEAFF. In nucleotides, the CDR3 is TGTGCCTGGAGTAAGATAGTTGAAGCTTTCTTT. Full variable domain (rest looked up from reference TRBV30 and TRBJ1-1): SQTIHQWPATLVQPVGSPLSLECTVEGTSNPNLYWYRQAAGRGLQLLFYSVGIGQISSEVPQNLSASRPQDRQFILSSKKLLLSDSGFYLCAWSKIVEAFFGQGTRLTVV.

This clonotype was detected a few times. This chain links TRBV5-1 with TRBJ2-1; 9 nucleotides match TRBD1. The CDR3 is made up of 15 amino acids. With 3 bases clipped from V and 8 bases from J, the junction kept 9 bases outside the gene matches. Germline assignment: CDR1 SGHRS and CDR2 YFSETQ. The CDR3 region is CASSSPGQGVDEQFF. The CDR3 bases are TGCGCCAGCAGCTCACCGGGACAGGGCGTAGATGAGCAGTTCTTC.

V is TRBV5-1 and J is TRBJ2-5, with TRBD2 matching over 8 bases. This CDR3 comprises 16 residues. The germline gives CDR1 SGHRS, CDR2 YFSETQ. V lost 4 bases and J lost 4; bases outside the gene matches: 12. The CDR3 loop reads CASSAVLAESSETQYF. CDR3 nucleotides: TGCGCCAGCAGCGCCGTACTAGCGGAGAGCTCAGAGACCCAGTACTTC.

This clonotype occurred many times. V usage is TRBV13 and J usage is TRBJ2-1; D is unresolved. Germline V gene lookup returns CDR1 PRHDT and CDR2 FYEKMQ (reference sequence). The CDR3 sequence is 12 residues long. Trimming took 0 bases from V and 9 from J, leaving 6 bases between them. The CDR3 bases are TGTGCCAGCAGCTTAGGCGGATTTGAGCAGTTCTTC. Amino acid sequence: CASSLGGFEQFF.

This clonotype was recorded many times. This chain joins TRBV3-1 and TRBJ2-3; possibly TRBD2 for D (6 bases). The length of the CDR3 is 15 residues. From germline, CDR1 is LGHDT and CDR2 YNNKEL (reference sequence). The V end was cut by 3 bases, the J end by 4 bases, with 14 bases between. The chain's CDR3 is CASSHASGTSDTQYF. The CDR3 nucleotides read TGTGCCAGCAGCCACGCCTCTGGGACTTCAGATACGCAGTATTTT.

J is TRBJ1-2 and V is TRBV24-1; TRBD1 matches at 7 bases. The length of the CDR3 is 13 residues. Trimming at V came to 2 bases and at J to 6 bases, leaving 2 bases not matched to a gene. Germline CDR1 reads KGHDR; CDR2 reads SFDVKD. The CDR3, as DNA: TGTGCCACCAGTGATTCGACAGGGAATGGCTACACCTTC. Protein sequence: CATSDSTGNGYTF.